The clone carrying this T cell receptor (beta chain) has more than one count but fewer than ten. Its antigen remains unknown. The data are from a study of cytomegalovirus exposure and HLA in healthy donors. Across the whole study: Of some 400 genotyped donors, more than 75% grouped in the Caucasian-associated ancestry cluster. Whole-study results and caveats: According to reports, the classifier identified cytomegalovirus status with high specificity and sensitivity. In vitro, three CMV-associated chains proved specific for CMV antigens. Some V segments (TRBV6-2 and TRBV6-3 among them) were excluded as indistinguishable.

V was cut by 2 bases and J by 1 base, with 5 bases left in between. Looked up from germline, CDR1 is WNHNN and CDR2 is SYGVQD (reference sequence). The CDR3 covers 13 residues. The PCR ran on 60 Vbeta and 13 Jbeta primers. Generated by immunoSEQ multiplex PCR, the TCRdb table keeps only in-frame clones and is missing some. Counted here are about 100,000 clones, roughly 80% occurring once; the ten biggest clones make up 3.5% to 5%. The sequence came from a man aged 40-50 years in good health and CMV-seronegative. The material sequenced was PBMCs. V usage is TRBV10-1 and J usage is TRBJ1-1; no reliable D call. Written as DNA, the CDR3 is TGCGCCAGCAGTGAGGCAGGGAACACTGAAGCTTTCTTT. It specifies CASSEAGNTEAFF.